The rows below give T cell receptor beta chains drawn from one sample of a study of T cell responses to AZD1222 COVID-19 vaccine. Only in-frame clones appear in the TCRdb table, and some are missing; sequencing was by immunoSEQ multiplex PCR. The table includes under 140,000 clones, 85% to 95% detected once. The sequenced sample was peripheral blood, obtained 28 days after the second AZD1222 dose. Receptor source: an adult who received the AZD1222 COVID-19 vaccine. CDR3s include the opening cysteine and the closing phenylalanine or tryptophan. Each record gives: J gene, D gene, V gene, clone size, CDR3 length, CDR3 protein, CDR3 DNA. D genes are given only for firm matches. Size values are once, few and many counts, or a class for expanded clones, and some rows have none.

>TRBJ1-4|NA|TRBV27|NA|14
CASSLGGIGEKLFF
TGTGCCAGCAGTTTAGGGGGTATAGGAGAAAAACTGTTTTTT
>TRBJ1-2|NA|TRBV28|NA|12
CASSSAGGGYTF
TGTGCCAGCAGTTCCGCTGGGGGCGGCTACACCTTC
>TRBJ2-1|NA|TRBV5-1|NA|15
CASSLGGTWNNEQFF
TGCGCCAGCAGCTTGGGGGGGACGTGGAACAATGAGCAGTTCTTC
>TRBJ1-2|NA|TRBV14|NA|14
CASSQQQGIDGYTF
TGTGCCAGCAGCCAACAACAGGGAATCGATGGCTACACCTTC
>TRBJ1-1|NA|TRBV3-1/TRBV3-2|NA|14
CASSQYTQNTEAFF
TGTGCCAGCAGCCAATATACACAGAACACTGAAGCTTTCTTT
>TRBJ1-1|TRBD1|TRBV2|NA|13
CASTPTGGTEAFF
TGTGCCAGCACTCCGACAGGGGGCACTGAAGCTTTCTTT
>TRBJ2-3|NA|TRBV19|NA|12
CASSISTDTQYF
TGTGCCAGTAGTATAAGCACAGATACGCAGTATTTT
>TRBJ2-1|TRBD2|TRBV29-1|NA|16
CSVELAGEVSYNEQFF
TGCAGCGTTGAACTAGCGGGAGAGGTTTCCTACAATGAGCAGTTCTTC
>TRBJ1-1|NA|TRBV7-2|NA|15
CASSLGSRVNTEAFF
TGTGCCAGCAGCTTAGGGTCCAGGGTAAACACTGAAGCTTTCTTT
>TRBJ1-1|TRBD1|TRBV5-1|NA|15
CASSSTGQDHSGAFF
TGCGCCAGCAGCTCGACGGGACAGGACCACAGTGGAGCTTTCTTT
>TRBJ1-3|NA|TRBV2|NA|15
CASREAGFSGNTIYF
TGTGCCAGCAGGGAGGCAGGATTCTCTGGAAACACCATATATTTT
>TRBJ2-1|NA|TRBV10-1|once|12
CASSGNYNEQFF
TGCGCCAGCAGTGGAAATTACAATGAGCAGTTCTTC
>TRBJ2-1|TRBD2|TRBV3-1/TRBV3-2|NA|23
CASSQERRKKTSGGLRSYNEQFF
TGTGCCAGCAGCCAAGAACGTAGGAAGAAGACTAGCGGGGGACTCCGCTCCTACAATGAGCAGTTCTTC
>TRBJ1-3|NA|TRBV6-5|NA|13
CASRSFSGNTIYF
TGTGCCAGCAGATCATTTTCCGGAAACACCATATATTTT
>TRBJ2-5|NA|TRBV12-3/TRBV12-4|NA|12
CASSGHGETQYF
TGTGCCAGCAGTGGACACGGGGAGACCCAGTACTTC
>TRBJ1-1|NA|TRBV27|NA|13
CASSLTRDTEAFF
TGTGCCAGCAGCCTTACAAGGGACACTGAAGCTTTCTTT
>TRBJ2-3|NA|TRBV18|NA|14
CASSPGVGPDTQYF
TGTGCCAGCTCACCGGGAGTAGGCCCAGATACGCAGTATTTT
>TRBJ1-3|NA|TRBV6-5|NA|14
CASSHASSGNTIYF
TGTGCCAGCAGCCACGCTAGCTCTGGAAACACCATATATTTT
>TRBJ2-1|NA|TRBV19|NA|18
CASSVIGKGVPIYNEQFF
TGTGCCAGTAGCGTCATCGGAAAGGGGGTTCCGATATACAATGAGCAGTTCTTC
>TRBJ1-4|NA|TRBV3-1/TRBV3-2|NA|13
CASSQQGTEKLFF
TGTGCCAGCAGCCAGCAGGGTACTGAAAAACTGTTTTTT
>TRBJ1-4|NA|TRBV5-1|NA|14
CASSFSATNEKLFF
TGCGCCAGCAGCTTCAGTGCAACTAATGAAAAACTGTTTTTT
>TRBJ2-1|TRBD1|TRBV10-3|NA|14
CAILGQGNYNEQFF
TGTGCCATTCTCGGACAGGGAAACTACAATGAGCAGTTCTTC
>TRBJ2-1|NA|TRBV7-8|once|12
CASSQGGDEQFF
TGTGCCAGCAGTCAGGGGGGCGATGAGCAGTTCTTC
>TRBJ2-3|TRBD1|TRBV7-9|once|14
CASSSRTGPDTQYF
TGTGCCAGCAGCTCGCGGACAGGGCCAGATACGCAGTATTTT
>TRBJ1-2|TRBD1|TRBV5-1|NA|14
CASSLEQGARGYTF
TGCGCCAGCAGCTTGGAACAGGGGGCAAGGGGCTACACCTTC
>TRBJ1-5|NA|TRBV6-1|NA|16
CASSEFFEGPVQPQHF
TGTGCCAGCAGTGAATTCTTTGAGGGGCCGGTCCAGCCCCAGCATTTT
>TRBJ2-7|TRBD1|TRBV6-5|NA|12
CASSPTGGEQYF
TGTGCCAGCAGCCCAACAGGGGGCGAGCAGTACTTC
>TRBJ2-7|TRBD2|TRBV5-1|few|15
CASSPSSGRAWEQYF
TGCGCCAGCAGCCCGTCGAGCGGGAGGGCCTGGGAGCAGTACTTC
>TRBJ2-1|TRBD2|TRBV5-1|NA|17
CASSRQPSSGRIDEQFF
TGCGCCAGCAGCCGTCAACCTTCGAGCGGGAGAATCGATGAGCAGTTCTTC
>TRBJ1-2|NA|TRBV2|NA|13
CASSERGYYGYTF
TGTGCCAGCAGTGAAAGGGGGTACTATGGCTACACCTTC
>TRBJ1-2|NA|TRBV6-4|NA|13
CASSDSRQINYTF
TGTGCCAGCAGTGACTCGAGGCAGATTAACTACACCTTC
>TRBJ2-3|TRBD2|TRBV6-4|NA|15
CASSDTPSGTDTQYF
TGTGCCAGCAGTGACACTCCTAGCGGGACAGATACGCAGTATTTT
>TRBJ1-2|TRBD1|TRBV19|NA|13
CASSNRGLYGYTF
TGTGCCAGTAGTAACAGGGGGCTCTATGGCTACACCTTC
>TRBJ1-1|TRBD1|TRBV24-1|NA|13
CATSDPGQGKAFF
TGTGCCACCAGTGACCCCGGACAGGGGAAAGCTTTCTTT
>TRBJ1-2|NA|TRBV25-1|NA|13
CASSVTREYGYTF
TGTGCCAGCAGTGTCACCAGGGAGTATGGCTACACCTTC
>TRBJ2-1|NA|TRBV13|NA|13
CASSPGQGTEQFF
TGTGCCAGCAGCCCGGGGCAGGGGACTGAGCAGTTCTTC
>TRBJ2-3|TRBD2|TRBV25-1|NA|18
CASSDGLAGYTSTDTQYF
TGTGCCAGCAGTGACGGACTAGCGGGTTATACTAGCACAGATACGCAGTATTTT
>TRBJ1-5|NA|TRBV19|NA|13
CASSGQSNQPQHF
TGTGCCAGTAGTGGCCAGAGCAATCAGCCCCAGCATTTT
>TRBJ1-6|NA|TRBV11-2|NA|15
CASSLQGSYNSPLHF
TGTGCCAGCAGCCTACAGGGATCTTATAATTCACCCCTCCACTTT
>TRBJ2-7|NA|TRBV6-5|once|14
CASRGPLGTYEQYF
TGTGCCAGCAGGGGGCCCCTAGGGACCTACGAGCAGTACTTC
>TRBJ1-2|NA|TRBV2|NA|13
CASSENGLDGYTF
TGTGCCAGCAGTGAAAACGGTCTCGATGGCTACACCTTC
>TRBJ2-5|TRBD2|TRBV27|NA|20
CASSPMGLAGEGEPTETQYF
TGTGCCAGCAGCCCAATGGGACTAGCGGGAGAGGGAGAGCCAACGGAGACCCAGTACTTC
>TRBJ2-1|NA|TRBV7-9|NA|14
CASSRRGYHNEQFF
TGTGCCAGCAGTCGACGGGGGTATCACAATGAGCAGTTCTTC
>TRBJ1-2|NA|TRBV18|NA|14
CASSLTTETYGYTF
TGTGCCAGCTCACTTACGACAGAGACCTATGGCTACACCTTC
>TRBJ2-7|TRBD1|TRBV5-6|NA|14
CASSRTGVDYEQYF
TGTGCCAGCAGCCGGACAGGGGTTGACTACGAGCAGTACTTC
>TRBJ1-2|NA|TRBV4-1|NA|15
CASSQDPRANYGYTF
TGCGCCAGCAGCCAAGATCCCCGAGCAAACTATGGCTACACCTTC
>TRBJ2-1|NA|TRBV7-9|NA|13
CASSLGLANEQFF
TGTGCCAGCAGCTTAGGCCTAGCTAATGAGCAGTTCTTC
>TRBJ1-2|TRBD1|TRBV11-2|NA|15
CASSRPEQGNYGYTF
TGTGCCAGCAGCCGGCCGGAACAGGGGAACTATGGCTACACCTTC